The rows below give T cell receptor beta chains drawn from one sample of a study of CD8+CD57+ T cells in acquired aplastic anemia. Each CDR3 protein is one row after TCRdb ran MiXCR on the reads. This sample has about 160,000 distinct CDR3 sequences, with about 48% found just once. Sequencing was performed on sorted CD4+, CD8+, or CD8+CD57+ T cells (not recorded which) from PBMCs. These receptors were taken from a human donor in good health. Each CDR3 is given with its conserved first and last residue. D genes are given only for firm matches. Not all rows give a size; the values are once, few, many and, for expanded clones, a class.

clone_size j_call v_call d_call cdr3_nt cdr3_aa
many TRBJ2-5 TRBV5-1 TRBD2 TGCGCCAGCAGCCCGACTAGCGGGAGCAGGGAGACCCAGTACTTC CASSPTSGSRETQYF
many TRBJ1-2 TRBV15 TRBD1 TGTGCCACCAGCGACCCGGGACAGCCGACCTTC CATSDPGQPTF
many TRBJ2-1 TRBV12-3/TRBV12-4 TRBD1 TGTGCCAGCAGTTTTAGGGGGCGAGACAATGAGCAGTTCTTC CASSFRGRDNEQFF
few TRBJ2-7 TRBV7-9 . TGTGCCAGCAGCTACCGGACCGATTACGAGCAGTACTTC CASSYRTDYEQYF
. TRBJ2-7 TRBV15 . TGTGCCACCAGCCGGGACGGGACCTCCTACGAGCAGTACTTC CATSRDGTSYEQYF
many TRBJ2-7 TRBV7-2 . TGTGCCAGCAGCTCAGACGTTCTCTCCTACGAGCAGTACTTC CASSSDVLSYEQYF
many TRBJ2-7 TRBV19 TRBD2 TGTGCCAGTAGTATCGGGGGAGGGGCCTACGAGCAGTACTTC CASSIGGGAYEQYF
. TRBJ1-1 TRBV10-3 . TGTGCCATGGCAGGGGACACTGAAGCTTTCTTT CAMAGDTEAFF
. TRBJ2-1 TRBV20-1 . TGCAGTGCTCCCCGAGGGGCGGTCTGGGAGCAGTTCTTC CSAPRGAVWEQFF
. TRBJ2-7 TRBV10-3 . TGTGCCATCAGTGAGTCGGCCTTGAATGACCGGGAGCAGTACTTC CAISESALNDREQYF
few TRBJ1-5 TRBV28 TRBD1 TGTGCCAGCAGCTTGGGGACAGGGGCTTCCCAAGAGCCCCAGCATTTT CASSLGTGASQEPQHF
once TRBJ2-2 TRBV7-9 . TGTGCCAGCAGCTTAATCAGGGGCGAAACCGGGGAGCTGTTTTTT CASSLIRGETGELFF
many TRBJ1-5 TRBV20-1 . TGCAGTGCAGAACACTACAGTAGCAATCAGCCCCAGCATTTT CSAEHYSSNQPQHF
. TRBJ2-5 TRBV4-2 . TGTGCCAGCAGCCAAGACGGGATCCATTCAGGGACCCAGTACTTC CASSQDGIHSGTQYF
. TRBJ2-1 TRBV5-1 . TGCGCCAGCAGCTGGACTTTAACAGGGCCCCTTTCCTACAATGAGCAGTTCTTC CASSWTLTGPLSYNEQFF
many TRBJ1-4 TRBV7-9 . TGTGCCAGCAGCCCAACCCGACAATGGGATGAAAAACTGTTTTTT CASSPTRQWDEKLFF
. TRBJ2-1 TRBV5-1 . TGCGCCAGCAGCTTGGAGGGGGGCCACTACAATGAGCAGTTCTTC CASSLEGGHYNEQFF
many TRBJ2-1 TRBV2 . TGTGCCAGCAGTGATTGGAGCTCCTACAATGAGCAGTTCTTC CASSDWSSYNEQFF
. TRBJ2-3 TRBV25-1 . TGTGCCAGCGGTGGCAATAGCGCAGATACGCAGTATTTT CASGGNSADTQYF
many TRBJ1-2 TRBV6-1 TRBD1 TGTGCCAGCAGTGAATTCAGGGGGCGAGGTGGCTACACCTTC CASSEFRGRGGYTF
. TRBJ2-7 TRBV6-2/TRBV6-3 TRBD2 TGTGCCAGCAGTTACCCCGACCTCGCGGGGGGAGTACAATCCTCCTACGAGCAGTACTTC CASSYPDLAGGVQSSYEQYF
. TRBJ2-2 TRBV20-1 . TGCAGTGCTAGTTCGGGGGGCATTGTCGGGGAGCTGTTTTTT CSASSGGIVGELFF
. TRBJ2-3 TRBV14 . TGTGCCAGCAGGGGGACCCGTGGCGGCACAGATACGCAGTATTTT CASRGTRGGTDTQYF
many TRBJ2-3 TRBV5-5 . TGTGCCAGCAGCTTGCTGACAGAAACAGATACGCAGTATTTT CASSLLTETDTQYF
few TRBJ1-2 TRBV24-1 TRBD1 TGTGCCACCAGTCTAACAGGGGGCAACTATGGCTACACCTTC CATSLTGGNYGYTF
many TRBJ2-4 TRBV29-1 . TGCAGCGTGGTGACTAGACCCCCCAAAAACATTCAGTACTTC CSVVTRPPKNIQYF
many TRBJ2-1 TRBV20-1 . TGCAGTGCATCGGACAGGGGAAGCGGGGGTGATCAGTTCTTC CSASDRGSGGDQFF
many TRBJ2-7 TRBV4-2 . TGTGCCAGCAGCCAAGGAGCGGGTTCCAGGGGCGAGCAGTACTTC CASSQGAGSRGEQYF
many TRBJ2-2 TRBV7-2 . TGTGCCAGCAGCTTAAGGAAGGGGAACACCGGGGAGCTGTTTTTT CASSLRKGNTGELFF
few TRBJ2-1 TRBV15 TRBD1 TGTGCCACCAGCAGGCCAGGGGGTAATCGACAGTACTACAATGAGCAGTTCTTC CATSRPGGNRQYYNEQFF
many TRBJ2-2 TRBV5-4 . TGTGCCAGCAGCGTAGGGTGGAAGGGGACCGGGGAGCTGTTTTTT CASSVGWKGTGELFF
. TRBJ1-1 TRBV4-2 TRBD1 TGTGCCAGCAGCTTAAGCGGAAGGGGGCCCACTGAAGCTTTCTTT CASSLSGRGPTEAFF
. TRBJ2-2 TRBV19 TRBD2 TGTGCCAGTAGTACCACCGGGACTACAATCACCGGGGAGCTGTTTTTT CASSTTGTTITGELFF
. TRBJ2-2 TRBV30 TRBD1 TGTGCCTGGAGTGAAAACAGGGGCGGGGAGCTGTTTTTT CAWSENRGGELFF
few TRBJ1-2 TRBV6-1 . TGTGCCAGCACCGATCCTAACTATGGCTACACCTTC CASTDPNYGYTF
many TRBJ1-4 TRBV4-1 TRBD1 TGCGCCAGCAGCATTGGGACAGGGTCTAATGAAAAACTGTTTTTT CASSIGTGSNEKLFF
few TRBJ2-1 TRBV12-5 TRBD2 TGTGCTAGTAGCGGGGGGGCCTACAATGAGCAGTTCTTC CASSGGAYNEQFF
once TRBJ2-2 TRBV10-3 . TGTGCCATCAAGGAACAGGGCGCGACCACCGGGGAGCTGTTTTTT CAIKEQGATTGELFF